A single sample gave rise to the 32 T cell receptor beta chains below, sequenced in a study of Ad26.COV2.S vaccination and SARS-CoV-2 variants. Profiled with immunoSEQ multiplex PCR; TCRdb holds only in-frame clones, not every one. The sample holds approximately 150,000 clones, 86% seen once. The material was peripheral blood, obtained after recovery from COVID-19. These receptors originate from a human donor who had recovered from COVID-19.

This chain joins TRBV25-1 and TRBJ2-1, with unresolved D. This CDR3 is built from 17 residues. The ends were cut back, 2 bases at V and 6 bases at J, with 20 bases in the middle. The germline gives CDR1 MGHDK, CDR2 SYGVNS. In DNA, the CDR3 is TGTGCCAGCAGTGAACCAGGATTAGCCCGGGTATTCAATGAGCAGTTCTTC. Residues: CASSEPGLARVFNEQFF.

The chain couples TRBV4-1 to TRBJ1-1; perhaps TRBD1 as D (6 bases). The ends were cut back, 5 bases at V and 1 base at J, with 14 bases in the middle. Germline-derived CDR1 and CDR2 are MGHRA and YSYEKL. This CDR3 region has 15 residues. The CDR3 sequence is CASSYSGTTNTEAFF. The DNA for the CDR3 is TGCGCCAGCAGCTACTCCGGGACAACGAACACTGAAGCTTTCTTT.

This clone was counted between two and nine times. The chain carries TRBV7-8 and TRBJ2-7; no reliable D call. CDR1 and CDR2 from the germline V gene are SGHVS and FQNEAQ. The V end lost 5 bases, the J end lost 3 bases, and 5 bases lay between the germline ends. CDR3 length: 11 residues. DNA of the CDR3: TGTGCCAGCAGCCCCCTCTACGAGCAGTACTTC. This translates into CASSPLYEQYF. The entire variable domain, with the rest obtained from reference TRBV7-8 and TRBJ2-7, is as follows: GAGVSQSPRYKVAKRGQDVALRCDPISGHVSLFWYQQALGQGPEFLTYFQNEAQLDKSGLPSDRFFAERPEGSVSTLKIQRTQQEDSAVYLCASSPLYEQYFGPGTRLTVT.

The CDR3 here is CASSSRTSGGRYNEQFF. In nucleotides, the CDR3 is TGTGCCAGCAGTTCCCGGACTAGCGGGGGCCGATACAATGAGCAGTTCTTC. The chain uses TRBV28 and TRBJ2-1, with TRBD2 matching over 13 bases. The CDR3 runs 17 residues. J gave up 4 bases and V 4 bases, and 7 bases lay outside the gene matches. CDR1 MDHEN and CDR2 SYDVKM come from the germline V gene. Combining the CDR3 with reference TRBV28 and TRBJ2-1 gives the whole variable domain DVKVTQSSRYLVKRTGEKVFLECVQDMDHENMFWYRQDPGLGLRLIYFSYDVKMKEKGDIPEGYSVSREKKERFSLILESASTNQTSMYLCASSSRTSGGRYNEQFFGPGTRLTVL.

The chain has TRBV19 and TRBJ2-1; tentatively, D is TRBD2 (7 bases). V lost 3 bases to trimming and J lost 5 bases, with 14 bases between them. CDR1 LNHDA and CDR2 SQIVND come from the germline V gene (reference sequence). This CDR3 spans 15 amino acids. In nucleotides, the CDR3 is TGTGCCAGTAGTATCAGCGCGGGGGCAAACAATGAGCAGTTCTTC. Encoded protein: CASSISAGANNEQFF.

CDR3 DNA sequence: TGTGCCAGCAGTTTTGGACGGCTAAATTCACCCCTCCACTTT. It codes for CASSFGRLNSPLHF. This rearrangement joins TRBV27 to TRBJ1-6; D ambiguous. Germline CDR1 MNHEY, CDR2 SMNVEV (reference sequence). Trimming left V 3 bases short and J 7 bases short, with 10 bases between. This CDR3 has 14 amino acids.

This chain links TRBV2 with TRBJ1-5; D is ambiguous. V lost 2 bases, J lost 5 bases, and 10 bases lay in between. The CDR3 runs 14 residues. Germline loops: CDR1 SNHLY, CDR2 FYNNEI. CDR3 loop: CASSEKRVDQPQHF. The CDR3 DNA follows: TGTGCCAGCAGTGAAAAGAGGGTCGATCAGCCCCAGCATTTT.

The chain uses TRBV28 and TRBJ1-5; perhaps TRBD1 as D (5 bases). CDR3 length equals 14 residues. Trimming removed 5 bases at V and 1 base at J, with 9 bases between. Germline CDR1 MDHEN, CDR2 SYDVKM. The CDR3 here is CASSRGASNQPQHF. The CDR3 bases are TGTGCCAGCAGTCGCGGGGCGAGCAATCAGCCCCAGCATTTT.

The rearrangement uses TRBV5-6 and TRBJ1-2, with 7 nucleotides matching TRBD1. J was trimmed by 0 bases and V by 3 bases; bases with no gene match: 5. CDR1 and CDR2 (germline): SGHDT, YYEEEE. The CDR3 covers 15 residues. For the CDR3, the DNA is TGTGCCAGCAGCTGGGGGACAGACCCTAACTATGGCTACACCTTC. The encoded protein is CASSWGTDPNYGYTF.

The chain carries TRBV7-9 and TRBJ2-1; D possibly uses TRBD1 or TRBD2 (6 bases each). This CDR3 is 15 amino acids long. Germline CDR1 SEHNR, CDR2 FQNEAQ (reference sequence). Deletions cut 3 bases from V and 3 bases from J, with 12 bases between. The CDR3 DNA sequence: TGTGCCAGCAGCTTCGGGGGCAGAAGCTACAATGAGCAGTTCTTC. Translating gives CASSFGGRSYNEQFF.

This clone was picked up one time. This chain uses TRBV29-1 with TRBJ2-7; D uncertain. The CDR3 consists of 11 residues. Germline V gene sequence: CDR1 SQVTM, CDR2 ANQGSEA. Trimming left V 3 bases short and J 2 bases short, with 5 bases between. Here the CDR3 reads CSVEGTYEQYF. The CDR3, as DNA: TGCAGCGTTGAGGGAACCTACGAGCAGTACTTC.

This chain uses TRBV12-3 or TRBV12-4 with TRBJ1-5; D ambiguous. This CDR3 is 13 amino acids long. Between the trimmed V and J ends, which lost 4 bases and 2 bases, there was a span of 6 bases. CDR3 nucleotide sequence: TGTGCCAGCAGTTCACAGCGCAATCAGCCCCAGCATTTT. Amino acid sequence: CASSSQRNQPQHF.

This chain links TRBV30 with TRBJ2-3; TRBD1 matches 8 bases. The CDR3 runs to 16 residues. Losses at the gene ends were 1 base for V and 0 bases for J; bases not matched to a gene: 6. Germline CDR1 GTSNPN, CDR2 SVGIG (reference sequence). Here the CDR3 reads CAWSERTGSSTDTQYF. The CDR3 DNA is TGTGCCTGGAGTGAACGGACAGGGTCTAGCACAGATACGCAGTATTTT.

This chain connects TRBV10-3 to TRBJ2-3; D ambiguous. The V and J ends lost 11 bases and 4 bases respectively, with 16 bases between them. The germline gives CDR1 ENHRY, CDR2 SYGVKD. This CDR3 has 13 amino acids. The CDR3 nucleotides read TGTGCCGTCTCCTTGGCCGACGCAGATACGCAGTATTTT. Translation: CAVSLADADTQYF.

This clone was recorded once. V gene TRBV9 combines with J gene TRBJ1-3, with TRBD1 identical over 7 bases. V shed 1 base and J 1 base; nucleotides not matched to a gene: 8. There are 17 residues in the CDR3. Germline lookup yields CDR1 SGDLS and CDR2 YYNGEE. This CDR3 reads CASSVKQGRRSGNTIYF. The DNA for the CDR3 is TGTGCCAGCAGCGTAAAACAGGGGCGTAGGTCTGGAAACACCATATATTTT.

This clone occurred a few times. The V call is TRBV7-2, the J call TRBJ1-2; D not resolved. The CDR3 consists of 14 residues. The V end was cut by 1 base, the J end by 8 bases, with 14 bases between. In germline, CDR1 is SGHTA, CDR2 FQGNSA. The chain's CDR3 is CASSLGTSDSGYTF. CDR3 in DNA: TGTGCCAGCAGCTTAGGGACGTCAGACTCGGGCTACACCTTC. The whole variable domain, remainder taken from reference TRBV7-2 and TRBJ1-2, is GAGVSQSPSNKVTEKGKDVELRCDPISGHTALYWYRQSLGQGLEFLIYFQGNSAPDKSGLPSDRFSAERTGGSVSTLTIQRTQQEDSAVYLCASSLGTSDSGYTFGSGTRLTVV.

The chain has TRBV2 and TRBJ2-6; D ambiguous. The CDR3 is 17 residues long. The V end lost 3 bases, the J end lost 0 bases, and 12 bases lay between the germline ends. Germline V CDR1 and CDR2: SNHLY, FYNNEI. CDR3 amino acids: CASSDRDYSSGANVLTF. DNA of the CDR3: TGTGCCAGCAGTGATAGGGATTACAGCTCTGGGGCCAACGTCCTGACTTTC.

The chain joins TRBV28 to TRBJ2-1; 9 bases are shared with TRBD2. CDR1 is MDHEN and CDR2 is SYDVKM in the germline V gene. This CDR3 has 14 residues. With V trimmed by 2 bases and J by 7 bases, 3 bases remained unmatched. CDR3 in amino acids: CASSLRAGGNEQFF. The CDR3 DNA sequence: TGTGCCAGCAGTTTACGCGCGGGGGGGAATGAGCAGTTCTTC.

This chain links TRBV7-2 with TRBJ2-1; D possibly uses TRBD1 or TRBD2 (6 bases each). Per germline, CDR1 SGHTA and CDR2 FQGNSA. V was pared by 1 base and J by 4 bases, with 14 bases between. The length of the CDR3 is 16 residues. The CDR3 reads CASSLGIGGSYNEQFF. CDR3 in DNA: TGTGCCAGCAGCTTAGGGATCGGGGGCTCGTACAATGAGCAGTTCTTC.

The chain couples TRBV30 to TRBJ1-1; no definite D call. Germline values: CDR1 GTSNPN, CDR2 SVGIG (reference sequence). Trimming took 0 bases from V and 1 from J, leaving 3 bases between them. This CDR3 is built from 12 residues. The CDR3 spells CAWSVGNTEAFF. The CDR3 DNA sequence: TGTGCCTGGAGTGTTGGGAACACTGAAGCTTTCTTT.

This chain links TRBV5-6 with TRBJ2-7; TRBD1 agrees at 7 bases. Trimming took 1 base from V and 2 from J; bases not matched to a gene: 3. The CDR3 spans 14 residues. CDR1 and CDR2 (germline): SGHDT, YYEEEE. CDR3 sequence: CASSLPTGTYEQYF. The CDR3, as DNA: TGTGCCAGCAGCTTGCCGACAGGGACCTACGAGCAGTACTTC.

V and J are TRBV27 and TRBJ1-2, with TRBD1 as a possible D gene (5 bases). The CDR3 has 14 amino acids. The V gene lost 6 bases and the J gene lost 5 bases, with 16 bases spanning the gap. Per the germline V gene, CDR1 is MNHEY and CDR2 is SMNVEV (reference sequence). CDR3 nucleotides: TGTGCCAGCAGATCCGGGACGGACGTTTATGGCTACACCTTC. Protein: CASRSGTDVYGYTF.

V usage is TRBV5-1 and J usage is TRBJ2-3; D possibly corresponds to TRBD1 (5 bases). Trimming left V 0 bases short and J 5 bases short, with 13 bases between. CDR1 and CDR2 (germline): SGHRS, YFSETQ. The CDR3 runs 15 residues. CDR3 loop: CASSLVGARVDTQYF. Here the CDR3 DNA reads TGCGCCAGCAGCTTGGTTGGGGCCCGGGTAGATACGCAGTATTTT.

V and J are TRBV5-1 and TRBJ2-1; the D gene is possibly TRBD2 (5 bases). V was trimmed by 7 bases and J by 6 bases, leaving 11 bases between them. Germline V gene lookup returns CDR1 SGHRS and CDR2 YFSETQ. The CDR3 covers 12 residues. Written as DNA, the CDR3 is TGCGCCAGCGGGGAGACCTCCAATGAGCAGTTCTTC. Amino acids: CASGETSNEQFF.

The chain recombines TRBV5-8 with TRBJ1-2, with a possible D match to TRBD1 (5 bases). Germline V gives CDR1 SGHTS, CDR2 YDEGEE. Trimming left V 6 bases short and J 7 bases short, with 16 bases between. The CDR3 has 13 residues. In nucleotides, the CDR3 is TGTGCCAGCAAACAGGATTCCTCCTCTGGCTACACCTTC. Its protein is CASKQDSSSGYTF.

The CDR3 bases are TGTGCCAGCAGCTTTGGACAGGGAAGGGAGCAGTACTTC. This encodes CASSFGQGREQYF. The V and J genes are TRBV7-2 and TRBJ2-7, with 8 bases that match TRBD1. The CDR3 is 13 amino acids. The V segment lost 3 bases and the J segment 7 bases; nucleotides outside the gene matches: 5. The germline V gene encodes CDR1 SGHTA and CDR2 FQGNSA.

The chain is built from TRBV2 and TRBJ2-3; D is perhaps TRBD2 (6 bases). This CDR3 region has 14 residues. Germline CDR1 SNHLY, CDR2 FYNNEI. V shed 1 base and J shed 1 base, with 6 bases lying between them. The CDR3 sequence: CASSEGGGTDTQYF. CDR3 nucleotides: TGTGCCAGCAGTGAAGGGGGGGGCACAGATACGCAGTATTTT.

The chain employs TRBV10-1 and TRBJ2-7; D may be TRBD1 or TRBD2 (5 bases each). The CDR3 is 16 residues long. V was cut by 0 bases and J by 5 bases, with 17 bases left in between. CDR1 and CDR2 (germline): WNHNN, SYGVQD (reference sequence). CDR3 nucleotide sequence: TGCGCCAGCAGTGAGTCGAGGGCAGGGAACGTGCACGAGCAGTACTTC. This sequence encodes CASSESRAGNVHEQYF.

The chain links TRBV7-2 to TRBJ2-7; no clear D. Germline V gene data show CDR1 as SGHTA and CDR2 as FQGNSA. Trimming cost V 0 bases and J 0 bases, with 6 bases left between them. CDR3 size: 14 residues. The chain's CDR3 is CASSLAFSSYEQYF. DNA for the CDR3: TGTGCCAGCAGCTTAGCGTTCAGCTCCTACGAGCAGTACTTC.

V gene TRBV18 combines with J gene TRBJ1-1, with a tentative D call TRBD1 (6 bases). V was cut by 3 bases and J by 1 base, with 12 bases left in between. Germline CDR1 and CDR2: KGHSH and LQKENI. This CDR3 has 15 residues. CDR3 sequence: CASSPRDTQNTEAFF. As DNA, the CDR3 is TGTGCCAGCTCACCGAGGGACACTCAGAACACTGAAGCTTTCTTT.

The J gene is TRBJ1-1, the V gene TRBV12-3 or TRBV12-4; D gene unclear. The V end was cut by 8 bases, the J end by 1 base, with 8 bases between. The CDR3 consists of 12 residues. Written as DNA, the CDR3 is TGTGCCAGCCTAGCAGGGAACACTGAAGCTTTCTTT. The encoded protein is CASLAGNTEAFF.

The rearrangement uses TRBV5-4 and TRBJ1-1; TRBD1 aligns across 8 bases. CDR1 is SGHNT and CDR2 is YYREEE in the germline V gene (reference sequence). V gave up 3 bases and J gave up 1 base; unmatched junction bases: 11. This CDR3 has 17 residues. The CDR3 loop is CASSWRTGKGGNTEAFF. CDR3 nucleotides: TGTGCCAGCAGCTGGAGGACAGGGAAAGGGGGGAACACTGAAGCTTTCTTT.